This T cell receptor beta chain was recovered during a study of immune evolution from preneoplasia to lung adenocarcinoma. The V gene lost 3 bases and the J gene lost 2 bases, with 14 bases spanning the gap. In germline, CDR1 is LGHNA, CDR2 YSLEER. The CDR3 is made up of 15 amino acids. Generated by immunoSEQ multiplex PCR, the TCRdb table keeps only in-frame clones and is missing some. The sample includes about 14,000 clones, over 75% of them seen just once. The sequence derives from a donor at least 70 years old with lung adenocarcinoma. This sequence joins TRBV4-3 and TRBJ2-7; D may be TRBD2 (5 bases). Source material: FFPE lung adenocarcinoma in situ tissue. CDR3 in DNA: TGCGCCAGCAGCCATCACACCGGGAAGCCCTACGAGCAGTACTTC. Translated: CASSHHTGKPYEQYF.